The 26 T cell receptor beta chains below come from one sample, sequenced in a study of OX40 agonist ivuxolimab in advanced cancers. Library construction relied on the immunoSEQ multiplex PCR assay. The clones in this table, taken by TCRdb from immuneACCESS, are in-frame only. Not every clone is retained; where verified, under half of the shortfall comes from an unresolved V gene, and the cause of the rest is unknown. The sample has approximately 91,000 clones on record, over 75% of them singletons. The top ten clonotypes cover 4.5% to 5.5% of the sample. The sequenced sample was CD4+ or CD8+ T cells sorted from blood, obtained in a trial of the OX40 agonist ivuxolimab. The receptors come from an adult with an advanced solid tumor such as melanoma, head and neck, liver or kidney cancer.

This chain links TRBV5-1 with TRBJ2-7; the match to TRBD2 covers 7 bases. V was pared by 5 bases and J by 3 bases, with 8 bases of the junction left unmatched. This CDR3 spans 14 amino acids. The V gene's germline CDR1 is SGHRS and CDR2 YFSETQ. This CDR3 is CASSPSSGNYEQYF. The CDR3 nucleotides are TGCGCCAGCAGTCCGTCCAGCGGGAACTACGAGCAGTACTTC.

J is TRBJ2-5 and V is TRBV5-5; a weak D match, TRBD1 (6 bases). The length of the CDR3 is 14 residues. With 1 base removed from V and 2 bases from J, the gap between germline ends came to 9 bases. CDR1 is SGHKS, CDR2 YYEKEE, per germline (reference sequence). CDR3: CASSLSGQQETQYF. For the CDR3, the DNA is TGTGCCAGCAGCTTGTCAGGACAGCAAGAGACCCAGTACTTC.

This chain connects TRBV7-2 to TRBJ2-1, with 10 bases lining up with TRBD2. The CDR3 runs to 16 residues. V trimming: 5 bases; J trimming: 5 bases; junction bases outside the gene matches: 9. From germline, CDR1 is SGHTA and CDR2 FQGNSA. This CDR3 reads CASSRLAGVRNNEQFF. The DNA of the CDR3 is TGTGCCAGCAGCCGTCTAGCGGGAGTACGTAACAATGAGCAGTTCTTC.

The table lists this clone with a few counts. The chain combines TRBV6-5 with TRBJ1-5; TRBD1 agrees at 8 bases. Germline assignment: CDR1 MNHEY and CDR2 SVGAGI. The CDR3 has 14 residues. V was pared by 6 bases and J by 6 bases, with 7 bases of the junction left unmatched. DNA for the CDR3: TGTGCCAGCAGAAGGGACGGGACAGGTCAGCCCCAGCATTTT. Amino acid sequence: CASRRDGTGQPQHF.

Only a few counts were recorded for this clone. V gene TRBV7-9 combines with J gene TRBJ1-4; D remains unclear. This CDR3 has 16 residues. Trimming cost V 2 bases and J 0 bases, with 10 bases left between them. From germline, CDR1 is SEHNR and CDR2 FQNEAQ (reference sequence). CDR3 DNA sequence: TGTGCCAGCAGCTTATGGCCACGGGCAACTAATGAAAAACTGTTTTTT. Its protein is CASSLWPRATNEKLFF.

The chain joins TRBV5-1 to TRBJ2-1; TRBD1 might be the D (5 bases). The V gene's germline CDR1 is SGHRS and CDR2 YFSETQ. This CDR3 region has 15 residues. Deletions cut 0 bases from V and 0 bases from J, with 7 bases between. CDR3 sequence: CASSLETASYNEQFF. The CDR3 DNA reads as TGCGCCAGCAGCTTGGAGACAGCCTCCTACAATGAGCAGTTCTTC.

The chain is built from TRBV5-1 and TRBJ2-1, with 7 bases fitting TRBD2. V dropped 4 bases and J dropped 0; count of bases not matched to a gene: 4. CDR1 SGHRS and CDR2 YFSETQ come from the germline V gene. This CDR3 contains 15 residues. CDR3 protein: CASSRSGYSYNEQFF. The CDR3 DNA sequence: TGCGCCAGCAGCCGTAGCGGGTACTCCTACAATGAGCAGTTCTTC.

In this sample, this clone turned up once. This rearrangement joins TRBV7-2 to TRBJ2-3; 8 nucleotides align to TRBD2. Germline values: CDR1 SGHTA, CDR2 FQGNSA. The CDR3 is 18 residues long. After removal of 1 base from V and 1 base from J, the junction contained 10 bases not matched to a gene. CDR3 coding DNA: TGTGCCAGCAGCTTAGAAATAATAGGAGCGGGAGGCACAGATACGCAGTATTTT. Translating gives CASSLEIIGAGGTDTQYF.

The chain has TRBV9 and TRBJ2-3, with 8 bases lining up with TRBD2. This CDR3 region has 14 residues. The V gene's germline CDR1 is SGDLS and CDR2 YYNGEE. Trimming removed 7 bases from V and 4 bases from J; junction bases left unmatched: 8. CDR3 residues: CASGSSGTPDTQYF. CDR3 DNA sequence: TGTGCCAGCGGGAGTAGCGGGACACCAGATACGCAGTATTTT.

The chain carries TRBV19 and TRBJ1-1; D uncertain. The CDR3 is 16 amino acids. The germline V gene encodes CDR1 LNHDA and CDR2 SQIVND (reference sequence). The ends were cut back, 4 bases at V and 0 bases at J, with 15 bases in the middle. The CDR3 is CASSRQGSGMNTEAFF. The CDR3 region has the DNA TGTGCCAGTAGTAGACAAGGATCCGGAATGAACACTGAAGCTTTCTTT.

The chain links TRBV2 to TRBJ1-4; the D gene is possibly TRBD1 (6 bases). V lost 5 bases to trimming and J lost 7 bases, with 14 bases between them. The CDR3 loop spans 14 amino acids. The germline gives CDR1 SNHLY, CDR2 FYNNEI. Written as DNA, the CDR3 is TGTGCCAGCAGTTGGAGTGGGGGCAGTGAAAAACTGTTTTTT. Translated, it gives CASSWSGGSEKLFF.

This clone has just a few counts. V usage is TRBV21-1 and J usage is TRBJ2-7; the D call of TRBD1 is as the table states it, not checked on the DNA. TRBV21-1 is a recognized pseudogene. The CDR3 sequence is 14 residues long. CDR3 in amino acids: CASSIDRGAYEQYV. In DNA form, the CDR3 reads TGTGCCAGCAGCATTGACAGGGGCGCCTACGAGCAGTACGTC.

V gene TRBV6-1 combines with J gene TRBJ1-5, with D maybe TRBD1 (6 bases). The CDR3 covers 12 residues. Germline loops: CDR1 MNHNS, CDR2 SASEGT. V was shortened by 3 bases and J by 12 bases, with 12 bases between the two germline ends. CDR3 loop: CASSDVTGSQHF. For the CDR3, the DNA is TGTGCCAGCAGTGATGTAACAGGGAGCCAGCATTTT.

The CDR3 region has the DNA TGTGCCAGTAGTATAGATCCAGGGGGCTTGGAGACCCAGTACTTC. Amino acids: CASSIDPGGLETQYF. V usage is TRBV19 and J usage is TRBJ2-5; TRBD1 matches 8 bases. The CDR3 sequence is 15 residues long. V dropped 0 bases and J dropped 5; count of bases not matched to a gene: 5. The V gene's germline CDR1 is LNHDA and CDR2 SQIVND (reference sequence).

This sequence joins TRBV6-5 and TRBJ1-5, with 7 bases aligning to TRBD1. With V trimmed by 6 bases and J by 9 bases, 14 bases remained unmatched. CDR1 MNHEY and CDR2 SVGAGI come from the germline V gene. This CDR3 has 15 residues. The CDR3 nucleotides read TGTGCCAGCAGACAAAACCGGGACAGACATTCGCCCCAGCATTTT. Translating gives CASRQNRDRHSPQHF.

This chain uses TRBV4-2 with TRBJ2-3; D may be TRBD2 (5 bases). The CDR3 totals 15 residues. V lost 4 bases and J 1 base, leaving 12 bases between the germline ends. The V gene's germline CDR1 is LGHNA and CDR2 YNFKEQ. In DNA form, the CDR3 reads TGTGCCAGCAGCCTGGAGGTGTCTCGCACAGATACGCAGTATTTT. It specifies CASSLEVSRTDTQYF.

The chain uses TRBV5-4 and TRBJ2-1; 8 bases agree with TRBD2. J was trimmed by 4 bases and V by 0 bases; bases with no gene match: 3. Per germline, CDR1 SGHNT and CDR2 YYREEE (reference sequence). The CDR3 totals 15 residues. The CDR3 loop reads CASSLESGSYNEQFF. CDR3 DNA sequence: TGTGCCAGCAGCTTGGAAAGCGGGAGTTACAATGAGCAGTTCTTC.

The chain recombines TRBV5-1 with TRBJ1-2, with D uncertain. Deletions cut 5 bases from V and 4 bases from J, with 21 bases between. CDR1 and CDR2 (germline): SGHRS, YFSETQ. This CDR3 region has 16 residues. The CDR3 region has the DNA TGCGCCAGCAGGCAAATGGCAGGCGCCGATGCCTATGGCTACACCTTC. This sequence encodes CASRQMAGADAYGYTF.

V usage is TRBV5-5 and J usage is TRBJ1-5; 7 nucleotides line up with TRBD1. The J segment lost 4 bases and the V segment lost 4 bases, leaving 8 bases of the junction unmatched. CDR3 length: 15 residues. Germline loops: CDR1 SGHKS, CDR2 YYEKEE (reference sequence). CDR3 amino acids: CASSGGTDQNQPQHF. For the CDR3, the DNA is TGTGCCAGCAGCGGAGGGACAGACCAAAATCAGCCCCAGCATTTT.

The chain combines TRBV2 with TRBJ2-2; D is ambiguous. The CDR3 has 13 residues. Trimming removed 4 bases from V and 2 bases from J, with 5 bases in between. CDR1 and CDR2 from the germline V gene are SNHLY and FYNNEI. For the CDR3, the DNA is TGTGCCAGCAGTGTAGGAAACACCGGGGAGCTGTTTTTT. As protein: CASSVGNTGELFF.

The chain carries TRBV19 and TRBJ1-1, with unresolved D. The CDR3 totals 17 residues. Trimming left V 0 bases short and J 1 base short, with 15 bases between. CDR1 is LNHDA, CDR2 SQIVND, per germline (reference sequence). The CDR3 loop reads CASSIDPGGWSNTEAFF. In nucleotides, the CDR3 is TGTGCCAGTAGTATAGACCCCGGTGGGTGGTCGAACACTGAAGCTTTCTTT.

The rearrangement links TRBV12-5 to TRBJ2-5; 7 nucleotides match TRBD2. The CDR3 is made up of 16 amino acids. V lost 0 bases, J lost 5 bases, and 9 bases stayed unmatched. Germline CDR1 is LGHNT and CDR2 is FRNRAP. The CDR3 spells CASGLVGKPGGETQYF. In DNA, the CDR3 is TGTGCTAGTGGTTTGGTAGGGAAACCCGGGGGGGAGACCCAGTACTTC.

This chain links TRBV6-4 with TRBJ2-1; possibly TRBD1 or TRBD2 for D (5 bases each). The CDR3 is 15 amino acids. Germline V gene data show CDR1 as MRHNA and CDR2 as SNTAGT. V was clipped by 0 bases and J by 7 bases, with 13 bases between them. CDR3 bases: TGTGCCAGCAGTGACTCGAGGGGCCGGTTTAATGAGCAGTTCTTC. This sequence encodes CASSDSRGRFNEQFF.

J is TRBJ1-3 and V is TRBV7-2; no reliable D call. From germline, CDR1 is SGHTA and CDR2 FQGNSA. The CDR3 is 13 residues long. The V gene lost 5 bases and the J gene lost 1 base, with 6 bases spanning the gap. The CDR3 nucleotides are TGTGCCAGCAGCGTTACATCTGGAAACACCATATATTTT. It codes for CASSVTSGNTIYF.

This chain connects TRBV11-1 to TRBJ1-2; D is ambiguous. Germline CDR1 SGHAT, CDR2 FQDESV (reference sequence). Trimming stripped 1 base from V and 5 bases from J, with 8 bases between. The CDR3 contains 13 residues. Here the CDR3 DNA reads TGTGCCAGCAGCTTAGACGGCACTTATGGCTACACCTTC. It is translated as CASSLDGTYGYTF.

This sequence joins TRBV10-2 and TRBJ2-5; TRBD1 might be the D (7 bases). Germline V CDR1 and CDR2: WSHSY, SAAADI. Trimming took off 0 bases at V and 0 bases at J, with 11 bases between the two ends. The CDR3 has 16 residues. CDR3 residues: CASSESEGAYQETQYF. CDR3 coding DNA: TGCGCCAGCAGTGAGTCGGAGGGGGCCTACCAAGAGACCCAGTACTTC.